This T cell receptor beta chain was found in a study of Ad26.COV2.S vaccination and SARS-CoV-2 variants (dated by TCRdb to about 2021). Concerning the study at large: Donors in the vaccine arm were drawn from COV1001, a phase I-IIa trial of Ad26.COV2.S in healthy adults that was multicentre, randomized, double-blind and placebo-controlled. Ad26.COV2.S was administered intramuscularly at a dose of 5x10^10 or 1x10^11 viral particles, either as one shot or as two shots given 56 days apart. TCRbeta repertoire sequencing was used to assess the specificity and breadth of SARS-CoV-2-reactive T cell receptors after Ad26.COV2.S vaccination. The TCR-sequenced set comprised roughly 30 samples: some 20 Ad26.COV2.S vaccine recipients, 5 placebo recipients and 8 SARS-CoV-2 convalescent individuals. Trial participants were randomized into five groups of five, in which low-dose or high-dose Ad26.COV2.S was given once or twice, or placebo was given on both occasions. Throughout the experiments and outcome assessment, investigators stayed blinded to trial group allocation. Study-wide findings and limitations: The study lacked the statistical power to compare responses across vaccine doses or regimens. After vaccination, spike-specific CD8+ and CD4+ T cell responses were reported to show substantial breadth. Vaccine and placebo recipients had comparable non-spike TCR breadth, which fits with the vaccine containing only spike. Spike-specific TCR breadth was higher in Ad26.COV2.S recipients than in placebo recipients (P = 0.0014). According to the authors, total T cell responses may have been underestimated by the TCR breadth and depth analyses.

The immunoSEQ Assay was used to sequence TCRbeta CDR3 regions. After extraction, genomic DNA underwent amplification by bias-controlled multiplex PCR, followed by high-throughput sequencing. As for the original processing: To quantify the absolute abundance of each unique TCRbeta CDR3 region, sequences were collapsed and filtered. T cell fraction was estimated by normalizing TCRbeta template counts to usable DNA, which was measured by amplifying reference genes present in all nucleated cells. Repertoire TCRs were annotated as SARS-CoV-2-specific by exact matching of V gene, CDR3 amino acid sequence and J gene to a known reactive TCR set. The reference SARS-CoV-2 TCR set came from MIRA and was filtered for enrichment in COVID-19-positive ImmuneCODE repertoires, removing public or cross-reactive TCRs. Using the MIRA antigens, annotated TCRs were further analysed by specific ORF or by position within an ORF. Depth was the summed frequency of annotated unique rearrangements, while breadth was defined as annotated unique rearrangements over total unique productive rearrangements. Two-sided Wilcoxon rank-sum tests were used to compare TCR breadth between groups. TCRdb's version of the immuneACCESS table is confined to in-frame rearrangements and falls short of the full clone set. An unresolved V gene accounts for under half of the shortfall where checked; the remainder is of unknown origin. Clone size and the V and J calls come from that table; the DNA yielded D and trimming. Recorded for this sample are some 350,000 clones; 85% of them occurred a single time. Jointly, the top ten make up 2.5% to 3.5% of the sample.

The V and J ends are trimmed by 5 bases and 8 bases, leaving 15 bases between them. The cysteine opens and the phenylalanine closes a CDR3 of 14 amino acids. The DNA shown is the 42-base CDR3, in frame from base 1. CDR1 is given as SGHTA and CDR2 as FQGNSA, both from the germline V gene. On this clone: Its binding antigen is unknown. Per-base qualities were not stored, and no clone one base away is much larger.

The treatment or condition label on this specimen signifies: roughly 20 received Ad26.COV2.S at low or high dose, single or two shots; 5 received placebo; per-sample allocation not given. For vaccine and placebo recipients, the sequenced repertoires came from samples collected on day 63 after the first injection. In Cohort 1b, around 23 adults aged 18-55 years were enrolled at a single site in Boston, USA, between 29 July and 7 August 2020. Ad26.COV2.S was a replication-incompetent adenovirus type 26 vector that expressed a prefusion-stabilized SARS-CoV-2 spike protein derived from the original Wuhan strain.

The sequence joins TRBV7-2 to TRBJ2-2; a tentative D match to TRBD1 spans 5 bases. This TCR derives from a person between 18 and 65 years old who received the Ad26.COV2.S COVID-19 vaccine or a placebo. Sequenced here: peripheral blood, sampled in a trial of Ad26.COV2.S vaccine versus placebo. The CDR3 protein is CASSDTGFSGELFF. The DNA sequence is given as TGTGCCAGCAGCGATACAGGTTTTTCTGGGGAGCTGTTTTTT.